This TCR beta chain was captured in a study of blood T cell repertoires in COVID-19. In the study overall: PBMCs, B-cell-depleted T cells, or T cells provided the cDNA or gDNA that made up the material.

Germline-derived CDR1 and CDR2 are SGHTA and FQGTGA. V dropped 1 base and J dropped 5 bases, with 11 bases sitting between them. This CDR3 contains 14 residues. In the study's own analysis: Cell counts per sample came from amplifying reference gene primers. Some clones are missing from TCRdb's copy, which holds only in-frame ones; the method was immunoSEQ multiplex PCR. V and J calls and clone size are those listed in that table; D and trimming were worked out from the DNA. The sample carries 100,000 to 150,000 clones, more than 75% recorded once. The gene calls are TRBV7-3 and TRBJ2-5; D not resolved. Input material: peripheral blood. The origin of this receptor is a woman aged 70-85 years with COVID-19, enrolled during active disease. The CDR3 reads CASSLSSSTETQYF. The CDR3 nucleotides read TGTGCCAGCAGCTTAAGTAGTAGTACGGAGACCCAGTACTTC.